This T cell receptor (beta chain) was sequenced during a study of blood T cell repertoires in COVID-19. The assay was immunoSEQ multiplex PCR, and TCRdb's table has in-frame clones only and misses some. The sample contains tens of thousands of clones, 80% to 95% of which appear only once. Per germline, CDR1 SGHVS and CDR2 FNYEAQ. The J segment lost 4 bases and the V segment lost 5 bases, leaving 4 bases of the junction unmatched. The CDR3 loop spans 13 amino acids. This clone was seen a single time. This TCR was recovered from an elderly woman with acute or convalescent COVID-19. The genes are TRBV7-6 and TRBJ2-5; TRBD2 matches at 7 bases. Sequencing was performed on peripheral blood. The chain's CDR3 is CASSPGRGETQYF. The CDR3, as DNA: TGTGCCAGCAGCCCGGGGAGGGGAGAGACCCAGTACTTC.